The T cell receptor (beta chain) under discussion was sequenced for a study of early stage breast cancer tumors. J gave up 2 bases and V 1 base, and 1 base lay outside the gene matches. The V gene's germline CDR1 is LNHDA and CDR2 SQIVND (reference sequence). This CDR3 comprises 14 residues. Measured with immunoSEQ multiplex PCR; TCRdb has only the in-frame clones, and not every one. The sample records some 36,000 clones, approximately 69% being singletons. This clone showed up just a few times. Sequenced material: blood. This chain uses TRBV19 with TRBJ2-5, with 7 bases identical to TRBD2. The receptor was derived from a person in their sixties with breast cancer. The CDR3 nucleotides are TGTGCCAGTAGTATAGGGACTAGACAAGAGACCCAGTACTTC. As protein: CASSIGTRQETQYF. Based on the CDR3 plus reference TRBV19 and TRBJ2-5, the full variable domain is DGGITQSPKYLFRKEGQNVTLSCEQNLNHDAMYWYRQDPGQGLRLIYYSQIVNDFQKGDIAEGYSVSREKKESFPLTVTSAQKNPTAFYLCASSIGTRQETQYFGPGTRLLVL.